This is a list of T cell receptor beta chains from one sample in a study of cytomegalovirus exposure and HLA in healthy donors. Method: immunoSEQ multiplex PCR; TCRdb's copy keeps in-frame clones and lacks some. The sample shows roughly 90,000 clones, nearly 80% of them seen only once. Sequencing was carried out using PBMCs. These receptors originate from a woman in her forties in good health and CMV-seropositive. CDR3s include the opening cysteine and the closing phenylalanine or tryptophan. The D gene is left open where the match is weak. For some rows the clone size is stated as once, few or many, or as a class when expanded; others skip it.

>TRBV28|-|-|TRBJ2-7
CASSWRTADEQYF
TGTGCCAGCAGTTGGCGGACAGCAGACGAGCAGTACTTC
>TRBV6-1|-|TRBD2|TRBJ2-5
CASSLLAGGAETQYF
TGTGCCAGCAGCCTACTGGCGGGAGGGGCAGAGACCCAGTACTTC
>TRBV27|-|TRBD2|TRBJ2-7
CASSFAGGEQYF
TGTGCCAGCAGTTTCGCGGGGGGCGAGCAGTACTTC
>TRBV2|-|-|TRBJ1-5
CASSGESNQPQHF
TGTGCCAGCAGTGGGGAGAGCAATCAGCCCCAGCATTTT
>TRBV6-6|few|-|TRBJ2-7
CASSQIAREVGEQYF
TGTGCCAGCAGTCAAATAGCCAGGGAAGTGGGCGAGCAGTACTTC
>TRBV28|-|TRBD2|TRBJ2-7
CAIVRRAGAGEQYF
TGTGCCATCGTTCGTCGAGCGGGAGCGGGAGAGCAGTACTTC
>TRBV11-1|-|TRBD1|TRBJ2-5
CASSYGQGEETQYF
TGTGCCAGCAGCTACGGACAGGGGGAAGAGACCCAGTACTTC
>TRBV27|-|-|TRBJ2-1
CASSWIGGSSYNEQFF
TGTGCCAGCAGTTGGATAGGCGGCAGCTCCTACAATGAGCAGTTCTTC
>TRBV5-4|-|TRBD1|TRBJ1-2
CASSSTDTGAYGYTF
TGTGCCAGCAGCTCCACCGACACAGGGGCCTATGGCTACACCTTC
>TRBV10-3|-|TRBD1|TRBJ2-5
CAISGDRGETQYF
TGTGCCATCAGCGGGGACAGGGGAGAGACCCAGTACTTC
>TRBV9|-|-|TRBJ2-7
CASSVGTAPNYEQYF
TGTGCCAGCAGCGTAGGGACAGCCCCCAACTACGAGCAGTACTTC
>TRBV10-3|-|-|TRBJ2-7
CAIRPRDSYEQYF
TGTGCCATCCGACCGCGGGACTCCTACGAGCAGTACTTC
>TRBV7-9|-|-|TRBJ1-1
CASSFWGGDTEAFF
TGTGCCAGCAGCTTTTGGGGTGGGGACACCGAAGCTTTCTTT
>TRBV7-7|-|-|TRBJ2-5
CASSRNPGGRETQYF
TGTGCTAGCAGCCGAAACCCCGGGGGGCGGGAGACCCAGTACTTC
>TRBV6-4|few|-|TRBJ1-1
CASSEPSSHTEAFF
TGTGCCAGCAGTGAACCTTCCAGTCACACTGAAGCTTTCTTT
>TRBV9|-|TRBD1|TRBJ1-1
CASSTGTGGTEAFF
TGTGCCAGCAGCACCGGGACAGGGGGCACTGAAGCTTTCTTT
>TRBV11-3|-|TRBD2|TRBJ2-2
CASSKGRGQLGELFF
TGTGCCAGCAGCAAGGGGAGGGGCCAACTCGGGGAGCTGTTTTTT
>TRBV6-1|-|-|TRBJ2-3
CASSESITDTQYF
TGTGCCAGCAGTGAATCCATTACAGATACGCAGTATTTT
>TRBV18|-|-|TRBJ2-1
CASSRQVDEQFF
TGTGCCAGCTCACGACAGGTAGATGAGCAGTTCTTC
>TRBV2|once|TRBD2|TRBJ2-3
CASSVAGGGDTQYF
TGTGCCAGCAGTGTGGCGGGAGGGGGAGATACGCAGTATTTT
>TRBV13|-|TRBD2|TRBJ2-7
CASSHRTSGSNQTWYEQYF
TGTGCCAGCAGCCATAGGACTAGCGGGAGTAATCAGACGTGGTACGAGCAGTACTTC
>TRBV4-3|-|TRBD2|TRBJ2-3
CASSCTSRGTSRRTDTQYF
TGCGCCAGCAGCTGTACTTCACGGGGGACTAGCAGGCGCACAGATACGCAGTATTTT
>TRBV5-1|-|-|TRBJ1-3
CASSPGLSGSGNTIYF
TGCGCCAGCAGCCCCGGACTCTCCGGCTCTGGAAACACCATATATTTT
>TRBV27|-|TRBD1|TRBJ1-2
CASMGQSNYGYTF
TGTGCCAGCATGGGACAGAGTAACTATGGCTACACCTTC
>TRBV5-7|-|-|TRBJ1-1
CASSSRFEAFF
TGTGCCAGCAGCTCCCGGTTTGAAGCTTTCTTT
>TRBV5-4|once|TRBD2|TRBJ2-3
CASSLVVGLAGDTQYF
TGTGCCAGCAGCTTGGTGGTGGGACTAGCGGGAGATACGCAGTATTTT
>TRBV7-8|once|TRBD1|TRBJ2-7
CASSLYRGSPYEQYF
TGTGCCAGCAGCTTGTACAGGGGGTCTCCCTACGAGCAGTACTTC
>TRBV11-3|-|TRBD2|TRBJ2-7
CASSAQLGLAGSYEQYF
TGTGCCAGCAGCGCCCAGTTGGGGCTAGCGGGCAGCTACGAGCAGTACTTC
>TRBV6-5|-|TRBD2|TRBJ2-3
CASSYSSGVITDTQYF
TGTGCCAGCAGTTACTCTAGCGGGGTGATCACAGATACGCAGTATTTT
>TRBV19|few|TRBD1|TRBJ1-2
CASRPTGGNYGYTF
TGTGCCAGTAGACCGACAGGGGGCAACTATGGCTACACCTTC
>TRBV23-1|once|-|TRBJ2-1
CASSPHRVSYNEQFF
TGCGCCAGCAGTCCACACAGGGTATCCTACAATGAGCAGTTCTTC
>TRBV2|-|TRBD2|TRBJ2-7
CASKKEATSGTYEQYF
TGTGCCAGCAAGAAGGAGGCTACTAGCGGGACCTACGAGCAGTACTTC
>TRBV7-9|-|-|TRBJ2-7
CSSSLDPGQGSYEQYF
TGTTCCAGCAGCTTAGACCCCGGGCAGGGGAGCTACGAGCAGTACTTC
>TRBV6-5|-|TRBD1|TRBJ1-1
CASSKGTGIFF
TGTGCCAGCAGTAAAGGGACAGGTATTTTCTTT
>TRBV4-1|few|TRBD1|TRBJ2-7
CASSPLGQVYEQYF
TGCGCCAGCAGCCCCCTCGGACAGGTTTACGAGCAGTACTTC